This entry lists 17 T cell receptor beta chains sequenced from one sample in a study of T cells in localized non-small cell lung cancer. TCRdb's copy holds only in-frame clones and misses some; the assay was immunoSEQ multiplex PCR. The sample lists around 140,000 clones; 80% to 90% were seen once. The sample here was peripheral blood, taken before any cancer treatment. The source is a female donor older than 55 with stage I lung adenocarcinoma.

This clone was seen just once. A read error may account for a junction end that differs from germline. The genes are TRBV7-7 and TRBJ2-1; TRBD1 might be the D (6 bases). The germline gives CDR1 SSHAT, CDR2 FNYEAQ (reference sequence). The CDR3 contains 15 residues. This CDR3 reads CASSLVGAPEGEQFF. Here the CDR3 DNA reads TGTGCTAGCAGCTTAGTGGGGGCGCCAGAAGGTGAGCAGTTCTTC.

For the CDR3, the DNA is TGTGCCAGCAAGTATACGGGAGGGCCGGGCGAGCAGTACTTC. Translation gives CASKYTGGPGEQYF. The V and J genes are TRBV7-3 and TRBJ2-7; 8 nucleotides align to TRBD2. Trimming removed 7 bases from V and 6 bases from J; junction bases left unmatched: 11. The germline V gene has CDR1 SGHTA and CDR2 FQGTGA. The CDR3 has 14 amino acids. The whole variable domain, remainder taken from reference TRBV7-3 and TRBJ2-7, is GAGVSQTPSNKVTEKGKYVELRCDPISGHTALYWYRQSLGQGPEFLIYFQGTGAADDSGLPNDRFFAVRPEGSVSTLKIQRTERGDSAVYLCASKYTGGPGEQYFGPGTRLTVT.

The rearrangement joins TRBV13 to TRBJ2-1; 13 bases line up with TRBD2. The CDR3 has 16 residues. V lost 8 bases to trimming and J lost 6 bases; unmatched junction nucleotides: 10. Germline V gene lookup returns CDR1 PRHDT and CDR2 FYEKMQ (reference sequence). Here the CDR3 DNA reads TGTGCCAGCCAACATACTAGCGGGAGGGCTGGCAATGAGCAGTTCTTC. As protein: CASQHTSGRAGNEQFF.

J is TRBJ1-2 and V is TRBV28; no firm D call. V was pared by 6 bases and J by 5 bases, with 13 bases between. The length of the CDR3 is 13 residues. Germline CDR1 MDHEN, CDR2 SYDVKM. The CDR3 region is CASSLFGVYGYTF. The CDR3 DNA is TGTGCCAGCAGCCTATTCGGGGTTTATGGCTACACCTTC.

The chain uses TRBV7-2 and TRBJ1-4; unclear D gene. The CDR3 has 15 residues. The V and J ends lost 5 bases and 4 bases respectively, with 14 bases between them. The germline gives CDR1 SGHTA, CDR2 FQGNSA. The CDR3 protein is CASSPERLHNEKLFF. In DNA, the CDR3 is TGTGCCAGCAGCCCAGAGAGGCTGCATAATGAAAAACTGTTTTTT. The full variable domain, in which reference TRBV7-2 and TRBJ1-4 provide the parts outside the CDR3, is GAGVSQSPSNKVTEKGKDVELRCDPISGHTALYWYRQSLGQGLEFLIYFQGNSAPDKSGLPSDRFSAERTGGSVSTLTIQRTQQEDSAVYLCASSPERLHNEKLFFGSGTQLSVL.

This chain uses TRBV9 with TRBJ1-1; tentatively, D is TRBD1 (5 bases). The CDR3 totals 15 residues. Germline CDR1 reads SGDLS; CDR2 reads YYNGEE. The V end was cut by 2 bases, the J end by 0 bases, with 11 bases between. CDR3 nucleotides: TGTGCCAGCAGCGTCGGGGCCCAATTGAACACTGAAGCTTTCTTT. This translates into CASSVGAQLNTEAFF.

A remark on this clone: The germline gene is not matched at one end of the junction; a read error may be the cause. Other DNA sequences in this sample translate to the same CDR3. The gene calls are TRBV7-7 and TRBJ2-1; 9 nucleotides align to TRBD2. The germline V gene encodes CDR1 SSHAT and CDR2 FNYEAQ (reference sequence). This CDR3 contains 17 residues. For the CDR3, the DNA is TGTGCTAGCAGTCCTAGGGGTAGCGGGAGTGTTTACAATGAGCAGTTCTTC. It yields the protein CASSPRGSGSVYNEQFF.

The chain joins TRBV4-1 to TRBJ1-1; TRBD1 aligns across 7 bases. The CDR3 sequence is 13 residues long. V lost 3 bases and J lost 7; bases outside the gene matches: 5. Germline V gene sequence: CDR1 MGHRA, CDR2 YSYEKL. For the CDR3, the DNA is TGCGCCAGCAGCCACGTACAGGGGTTTGAAGCTTTCTTT. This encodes CASSHVQGFEAFF.

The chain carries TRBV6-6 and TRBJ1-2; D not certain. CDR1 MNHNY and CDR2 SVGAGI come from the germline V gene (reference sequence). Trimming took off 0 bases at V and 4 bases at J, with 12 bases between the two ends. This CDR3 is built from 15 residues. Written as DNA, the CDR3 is TGTGCCAGCAGTTACTCGAAGGTTGGGTTCTATGGCTACACCTTC. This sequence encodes CASSYSKVGFYGYTF.

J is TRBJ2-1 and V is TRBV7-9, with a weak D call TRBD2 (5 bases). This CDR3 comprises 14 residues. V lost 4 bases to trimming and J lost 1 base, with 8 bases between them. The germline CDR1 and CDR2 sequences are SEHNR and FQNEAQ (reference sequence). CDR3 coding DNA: TGTGCCAGCAGCTCACGGGGATCCTACAATGAGCAGTTCTTC. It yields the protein CASSSRGSYNEQFF.

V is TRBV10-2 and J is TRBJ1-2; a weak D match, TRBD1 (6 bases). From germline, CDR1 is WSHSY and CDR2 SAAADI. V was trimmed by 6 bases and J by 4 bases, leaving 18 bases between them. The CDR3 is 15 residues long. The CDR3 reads CASRGTGTRRYGYTF. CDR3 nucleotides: TGCGCCAGCAGGGGAACAGGGACTCGACGCTATGGCTACACCTTC.

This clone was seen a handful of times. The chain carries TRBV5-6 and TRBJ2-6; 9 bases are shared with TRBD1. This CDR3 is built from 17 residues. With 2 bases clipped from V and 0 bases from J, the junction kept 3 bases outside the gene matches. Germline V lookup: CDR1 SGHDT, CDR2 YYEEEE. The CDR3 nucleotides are TGTGCCAGCAGCTTTGAGACAGGGGGCTCTGGGGCCAACGTCCTGACTTTC. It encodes CASSFETGGSGANVLTF.

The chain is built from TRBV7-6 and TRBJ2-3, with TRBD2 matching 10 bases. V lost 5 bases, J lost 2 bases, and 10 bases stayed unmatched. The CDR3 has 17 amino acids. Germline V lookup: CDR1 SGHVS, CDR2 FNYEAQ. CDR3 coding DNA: TGTGCCAGCAGCCACCTCGCTAGCGGGAGAAACACAGATACGCAGTATTTT. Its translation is CASSHLASGRNTDTQYF.

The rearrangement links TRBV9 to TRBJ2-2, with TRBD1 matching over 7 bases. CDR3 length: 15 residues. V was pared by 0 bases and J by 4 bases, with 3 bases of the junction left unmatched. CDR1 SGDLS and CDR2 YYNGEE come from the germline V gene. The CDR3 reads CASSVEGAGTGELFF. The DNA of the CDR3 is TGTGCCAGCAGCGTAGAGGGGGCGGGCACCGGGGAGCTGTTTTTT.

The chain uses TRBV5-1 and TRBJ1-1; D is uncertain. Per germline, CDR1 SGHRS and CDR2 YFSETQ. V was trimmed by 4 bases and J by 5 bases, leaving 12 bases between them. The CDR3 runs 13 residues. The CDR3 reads CASSVTGGTEAFF. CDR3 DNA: TGCGCCAGCAGCGTGACGGGTGGGACTGAAGCTTTCTTT.

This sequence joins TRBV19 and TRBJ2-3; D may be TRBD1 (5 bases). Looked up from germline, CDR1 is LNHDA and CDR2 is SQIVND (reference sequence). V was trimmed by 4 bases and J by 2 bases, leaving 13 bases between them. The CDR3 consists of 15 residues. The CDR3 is CASSTGQMPTDTQYF. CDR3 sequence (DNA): TGTGCCAGTAGTACCGGACAAATGCCCACAGATACGCAGTATTTT.

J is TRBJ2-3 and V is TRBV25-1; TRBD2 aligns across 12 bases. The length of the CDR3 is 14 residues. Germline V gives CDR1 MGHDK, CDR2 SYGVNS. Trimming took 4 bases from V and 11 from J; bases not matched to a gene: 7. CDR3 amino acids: CASSGLAGVSGQYF. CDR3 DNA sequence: TGTGCCAGCAGTGGACTAGCGGGAGTTTCGGGGCAGTATTTT. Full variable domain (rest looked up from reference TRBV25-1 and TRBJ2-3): EADIYQTPRYLVIGTGKKITLECSQTMGHDKMYWYQQDPGMELHLIHYSYGVNSTEKGDLSSESTVSRIRTEHFPLTLESARPSHTSQYLCASSGLAGVSGQYFGPGTRLTVL.